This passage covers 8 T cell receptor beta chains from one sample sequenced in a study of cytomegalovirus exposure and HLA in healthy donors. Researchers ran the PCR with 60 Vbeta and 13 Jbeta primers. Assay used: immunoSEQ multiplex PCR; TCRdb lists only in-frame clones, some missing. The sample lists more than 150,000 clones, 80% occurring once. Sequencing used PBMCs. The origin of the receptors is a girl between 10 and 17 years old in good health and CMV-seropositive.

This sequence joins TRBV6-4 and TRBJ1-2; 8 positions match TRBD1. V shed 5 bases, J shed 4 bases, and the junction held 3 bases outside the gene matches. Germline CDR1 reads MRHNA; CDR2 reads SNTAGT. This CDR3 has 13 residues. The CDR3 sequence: CASSLDRGYGYTF. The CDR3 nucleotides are TGTGCCAGCAGTCTAGACAGGGGCTATGGCTACACCTTC.

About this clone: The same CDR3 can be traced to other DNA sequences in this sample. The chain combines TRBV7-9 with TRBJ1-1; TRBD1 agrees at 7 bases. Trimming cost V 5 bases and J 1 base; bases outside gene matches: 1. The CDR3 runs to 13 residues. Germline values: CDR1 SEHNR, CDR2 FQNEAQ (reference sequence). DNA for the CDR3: TGTGCCAGCAGCCGGACAGGGAACACTGAAGCTTTCTTT. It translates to CASSRTGNTEAFF.

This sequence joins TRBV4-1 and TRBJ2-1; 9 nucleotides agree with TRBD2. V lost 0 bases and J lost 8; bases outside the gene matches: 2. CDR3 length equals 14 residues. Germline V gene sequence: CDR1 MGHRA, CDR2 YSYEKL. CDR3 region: CASSQDSGSDEQFF. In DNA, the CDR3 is TGCGCCAGCAGCCAAGATAGCGGGAGTGATGAGCAGTTCTTC.

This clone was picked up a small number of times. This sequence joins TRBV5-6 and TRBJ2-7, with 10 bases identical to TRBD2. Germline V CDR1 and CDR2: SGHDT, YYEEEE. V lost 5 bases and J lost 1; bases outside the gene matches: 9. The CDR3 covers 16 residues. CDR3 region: CASRSKREGLSYEQYF. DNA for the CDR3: TGTGCCAGCAGATCCAAGCGGGAGGGCCTTTCCTACGAGCAGTACTTC. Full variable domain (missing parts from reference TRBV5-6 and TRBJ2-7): DAGVTQSPTHLIKTRGQQVTLRCSPKSGHDTVSWYQQALGQGPQFIFQYYEEEERQRGNFPDRFSGHQFPNYSSELNVNALLLGDSALYLCASRSKREGLSYEQYFGPGTRLTVT.

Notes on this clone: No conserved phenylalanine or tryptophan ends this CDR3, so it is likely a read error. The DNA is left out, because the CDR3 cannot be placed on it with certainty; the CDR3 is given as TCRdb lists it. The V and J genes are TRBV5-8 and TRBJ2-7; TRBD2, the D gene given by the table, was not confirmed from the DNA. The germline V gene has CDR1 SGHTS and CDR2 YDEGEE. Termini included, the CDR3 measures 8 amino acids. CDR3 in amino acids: CASSLGVT.

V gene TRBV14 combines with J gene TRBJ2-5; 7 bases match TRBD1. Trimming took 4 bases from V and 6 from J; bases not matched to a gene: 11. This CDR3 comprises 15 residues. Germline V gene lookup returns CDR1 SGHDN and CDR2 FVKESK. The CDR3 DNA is TGTGCCAGCAGCCGGGACCATGCGACAGGGCAGACCCAGTACTTC. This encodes CASSRDHATGQTQYF.

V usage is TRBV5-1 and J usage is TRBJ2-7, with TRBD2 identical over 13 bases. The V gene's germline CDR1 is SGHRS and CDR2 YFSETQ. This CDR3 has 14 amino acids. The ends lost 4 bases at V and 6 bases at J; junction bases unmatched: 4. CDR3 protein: CASSPRLAGGEQYF. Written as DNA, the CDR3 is TGCGCCAGCAGCCCGAGACTAGCGGGAGGCGAGCAGTACTTC.

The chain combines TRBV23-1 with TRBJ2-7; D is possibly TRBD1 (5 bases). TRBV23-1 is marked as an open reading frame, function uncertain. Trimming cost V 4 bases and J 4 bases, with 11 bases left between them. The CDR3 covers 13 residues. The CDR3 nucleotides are TGCGCCAGCAGTCCAGGGATTCTATACGAGCAGTACTTC. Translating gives CASSPGILYEQYF.